Below, 19 T cell receptor beta chains from the same sample are listed, as sequenced in a study of Ad26.COV2.S vaccination and SARS-CoV-2 variants. Sequenced by immunoSEQ multiplex PCR; TCRdb stores in-frame clones only, minus some. Of about 390,000 clones detected, around 92% appear once; the ten largest clones hold approximately 1.7%. Treatment given: around 19 received Ad26.COV2.S at low or high dose, single or two shots; 5 received placebo; per-sample allocation not given. Samples were taken on day 63 after the first vaccine or placebo injection. This specimen consisted of peripheral blood, obtained in a trial of Ad26.COV2.S vaccine versus placebo. These receptors all stem from a person between 18 and 60 years old who received the Ad26.COV2.S COVID-19 vaccine or a placebo.

In regard to this clone: Other nucleotide sequences from this sample produce the same CDR3. The rearrangement links TRBV7-2 to TRBJ2-5; D gene ambiguous. V shed 2 bases and J shed 2 bases, with 6 bases lying between them. The CDR3 consists of 13 residues. CDR1 is SGHTA and CDR2 is FQGNSA in the germline V gene. CDR3 region: CASSLTWQETQYF. CDR3 bases: TGTGCCAGCAGCTTAACATGGCAAGAGACCCAGTACTTC.

V gene TRBV6-6 combines with J gene TRBJ1-4; TRBD1 matches at 7 bases. Germline V CDR1 and CDR2: MNHNY, SVGAGI (reference sequence). CDR3 size: 16 residues. Trimming removed 0 bases from V and 2 bases from J; junction bases left unmatched: 3. CDR3 coding DNA: TGTGCCAGCAGTTACTCGCGACAGGGTACTAATGAAAAACTGTTTTTT. Translated: CASSYSRQGTNEKLFF.

The chain joins TRBV2 to TRBJ2-5, with D hard to call. CDR3 length: 13 amino acids. CDR1 and CDR2 from the germline V gene are SNHLY and FYNNEI. Trimming took 6 bases from V and 1 from J, leaving 9 bases between them. The CDR3 nucleotides read TGTGCCAGCAGCCGACTGGTCCAAGAGACCCAGTACTTC. Its translation is CASSRLVQETQYF.

For the CDR3, the DNA is TGCGCCAGCAGCTTCCTTGTTGACGGGGACAGGTACTACGAGCAGTACTTC. Protein product: CASSFLVDGDRYYEQYF. This sequence joins TRBV5-1 and TRBJ2-7; TRBD1 aligns across 8 bases. This CDR3 spans 17 amino acids. Per the germline V gene, CDR1 is SGHRS and CDR2 is YFSETQ. With V trimmed by 2 bases and J by 3 bases, 13 bases remained unmatched.

The CDR3: CAWRTGNTEAFF. The CDR3 DNA reads as TGTGCCTGGAGAACGGGGAACACTGAAGCTTTCTTT. The rearrangement uses TRBV30 and TRBJ1-1; D remains ambiguous. The germline V gene has CDR1 GTSNPN and CDR2 SVGIG (reference sequence). The V end was cut by 3 bases, the J end by 1 base, with 6 bases between. This CDR3 comprises 12 residues.

This clone was observed once. The V call is TRBV3-1 (or the pseudogene TRBV3-2), the J call TRBJ2-5; D is unresolved. V was cut by 2 bases and J by 3 bases, with 7 bases left in between. The CDR3 consists of 13 residues. Per the germline V gene, CDR1 is LGHDT and CDR2 is YNNKEL (reference sequence). The CDR3, as DNA: TGTGCCAGCAGCCAACTGCCCAAAGAGACCCAGTACTTC. Its protein is CASSQLPKETQYF.

The V gene is TRBV9, the J gene TRBJ2-3; D may be TRBD1 (5 bases). The CDR3 consists of 15 residues. Germline V gene lookup returns CDR1 SGDLS and CDR2 YYNGEE. The ends were cut back, 6 bases at V and 5 bases at J, with 19 bases in the middle. This chain's CDR3 is CASTPKVQAIDTQYF. The CDR3 region has the DNA TGTGCCAGCACCCCAAAGGTACAGGCGATAGATACGCAGTATTTT.

V and J are TRBV3-1 (or the pseudogene TRBV3-2) and TRBJ2-5, with 9 bases matching TRBD1. Germline CDR1 reads LGHDT; CDR2 reads YNNKEL (reference sequence). The CDR3 has 24 residues. V lost 0 bases to trimming and J lost 2 bases; unmatched junction nucleotides: 28. This CDR3 reads CASSQESPSSTGGWRRVPQETQYF. CDR3 DNA sequence: TGTGCCAGCAGCCAAGAGTCCCCCAGCAGTACAGGGGGCTGGCGACGTGTCCCTCAAGAGACCCAGTACTTC.

This chain uses TRBV5-6 with TRBJ1-2, with TRBD1 as a possible D gene (5 bases). The CDR3 totals 16 residues. V lost 4 bases, J lost 3 bases, and 19 bases lay in between. Germline V gives CDR1 SGHDT, CDR2 YYEEEE. The CDR3 DNA reads TGTGCCAGCAGCCCTAATGACCGAGGGACCCACTATGGCTACACCTTC. Translated: CASSPNDRGTHYGYTF.

The rearrangement joins TRBV7-2 to TRBJ2-4; D possibly corresponds to TRBD1 (6 bases). Germline V CDR1 and CDR2: SGHTA, FQGNSA. V lost 5 bases and J 4 bases, leaving 12 bases between the germline ends. This CDR3 has 14 residues. The chain's CDR3 is CASSRTGMKNIQYF. CDR3 nucleotide sequence: TGTGCCAGCAGCCGTACAGGGATGAAAAACATTCAGTACTTC.

The rearrangement joins TRBV28 to TRBJ1-2; TRBD1 matches at 7 bases. Germline V gene sequence: CDR1 MDHEN, CDR2 SYDVKM. V gave up 8 bases and J gave up 4 bases; unmatched junction bases: 4. This CDR3 has 12 amino acids. CDR3 sequence: CASRQGPYGYTF. The DNA for the CDR3 is TGTGCCAGCCGACAGGGACCCTATGGCTACACCTTC.

This rearrangement joins TRBV9 to TRBJ2-2, with 8 bases fitting TRBD2. The CDR3 has 16 amino acids. Germline trimming cut 4 bases from V and 1 base from J; bases unmatched to any gene: 6. Germline-derived CDR1 and CDR2 are SGDLS and YYNGEE. The DNA of the CDR3 is TGTGCCAGCAGCCCAGGACTAGCCGGGAACACCGGGGAGCTGTTTTTT. Its protein product is CASSPGLAGNTGELFF.

The chain combines TRBV7-8 with TRBJ1-3, with D hard to call. The CDR3 has 15 amino acids. Trimming left V 4 bases short and J 2 bases short, with 12 bases between. Looked up from germline, CDR1 is SGHVS and CDR2 is FQNEAQ. As DNA, the CDR3 is TGTGCCAGCAGCTCCGGAGTGATGGCTGGAAACACCATATATTTT. Translation gives CASSSGVMAGNTIYF.

The chain links TRBV30 to TRBJ1-6; D uncertain. Trimming removed 1 base at V and 10 bases at J, with 5 bases between. Germline-derived CDR1 and CDR2 are GTSNPN and SVGIG (reference sequence). The CDR3 is made up of 11 amino acids. The CDR3: CAWSERSPLHF. The CDR3 DNA follows: TGTGCCTGGAGTGAACGATCACCCCTCCACTTT.

This chain connects TRBV9 to TRBJ1-4, with unresolved D. Germline V gene data show CDR1 as SGDLS and CDR2 as YYNGEE. The CDR3 runs 14 residues. V lost 3 bases, J lost 3 bases, and 9 bases lay in between. The CDR3 DNA sequence: TGTGCCAGCAGCGGGGCGCGTTCTAATGAAAAACTGTTTTTT. Protein sequence: CASSGARSNEKLFF.

The V gene is TRBV21-1, the J gene TRBJ2-7; TRBD2 is taken as the D call from the table, unchecked against the DNA. TRBV21-1 is an annotated pseudogene. This CDR3 comprises 15 residues. This CDR3 reads CASGGLADDSYEQYF. For the CDR3, the DNA is TGTGCCAGCGGTGGCTTAGCGGACGACTCCTACGAGCAGTACTTC.

The chain recombines TRBV18 with TRBJ2-7; D tentatively reads TRBD1 or TRBD2 (5 bases each). The germline gives CDR1 KGHSH, CDR2 LQKENI. V was pared by 0 bases and J by 4 bases, with 10 bases between. This CDR3 contains 14 residues. The CDR3 nucleotides read TGTGCCAGCTCACCACCCCCGGGGACGTACGAGCAGTACTTC. Protein product: CASSPPPGTYEQYF.

In the case of this clone: Other DNA sequences of this sample code for an identical CDR3. This chain uses TRBV5-1 with TRBJ2-7, with 9 bases fitting TRBD1. CDR1 SGHRS and CDR2 YFSETQ come from the germline V gene. This CDR3 is 14 amino acids long. Trimming took 4 bases from V and 3 from J; bases not matched to a gene: 5. The chain's CDR3 is CASSLDRGHYEQYF. The CDR3 DNA reads as TGCGCCAGCAGCCTGGACAGGGGCCACTACGAGCAGTACTTC.

The chain is built from TRBV7-9 and TRBJ2-3; 7 nucleotides align to TRBD1. Germline trimming cut 5 bases from V and 4 bases from J; bases unmatched to any gene: 18. Germline lookup yields CDR1 SEHNR and CDR2 FQNEAQ (reference sequence). This CDR3 region has 18 residues. The CDR3 here is CASSQISWSVQGADTQYF. The CDR3 nucleotides read TGTGCCAGCAGCCAGATTTCGTGGTCAGTCCAGGGGGCAGATACGCAGTATTTT. The whole variable domain, remainder taken from reference TRBV7-9 and TRBJ2-3, is DTGVSQNPRHKITKRGQNVTFRCDPISEHNRLYWYRQTLGQGPEFLTYFQNEAQLEKSRLLSDRFSAERPKGSFSTLEIQRTEQGDSAMYLCASSQISWSVQGADTQYFGPGTRLTVL.